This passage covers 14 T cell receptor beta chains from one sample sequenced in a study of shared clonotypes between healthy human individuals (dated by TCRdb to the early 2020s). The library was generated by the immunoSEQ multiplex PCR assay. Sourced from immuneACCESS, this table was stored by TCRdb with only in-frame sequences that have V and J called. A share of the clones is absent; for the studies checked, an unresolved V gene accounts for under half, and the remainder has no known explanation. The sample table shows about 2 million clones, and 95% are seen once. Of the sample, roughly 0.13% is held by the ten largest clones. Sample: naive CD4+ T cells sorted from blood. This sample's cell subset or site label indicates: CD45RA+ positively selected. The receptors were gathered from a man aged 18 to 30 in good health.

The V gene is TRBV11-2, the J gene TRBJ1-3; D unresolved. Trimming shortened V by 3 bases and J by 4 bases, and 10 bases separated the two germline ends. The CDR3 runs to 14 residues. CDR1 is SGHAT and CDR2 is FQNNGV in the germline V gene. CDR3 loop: CASSLGQTGNTIYF. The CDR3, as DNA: TGTGCCAGCAGCTTGGGCCAAACGGGAAACACCATATATTTT.

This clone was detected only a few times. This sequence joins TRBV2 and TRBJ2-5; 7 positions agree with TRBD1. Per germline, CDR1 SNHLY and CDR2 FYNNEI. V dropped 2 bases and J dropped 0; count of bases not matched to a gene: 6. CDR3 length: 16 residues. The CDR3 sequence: CASSERSRGNQETQYF. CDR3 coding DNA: TGTGCCAGCAGTGAACGGTCCAGGGGGAACCAAGAGACCCAGTACTTC.

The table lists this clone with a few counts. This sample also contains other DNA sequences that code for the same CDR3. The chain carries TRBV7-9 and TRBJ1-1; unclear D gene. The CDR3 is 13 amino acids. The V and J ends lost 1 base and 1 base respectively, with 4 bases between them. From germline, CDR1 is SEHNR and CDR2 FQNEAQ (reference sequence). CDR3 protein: CASSLGQNTEAFF. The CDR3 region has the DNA TGTGCCAGCAGCTTAGGACAGAACACTGAAGCTTTCTTT.

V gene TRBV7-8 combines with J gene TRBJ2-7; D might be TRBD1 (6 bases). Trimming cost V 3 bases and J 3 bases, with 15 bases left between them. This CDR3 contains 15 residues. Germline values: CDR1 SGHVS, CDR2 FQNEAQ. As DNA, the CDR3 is TGTGCCAGCAGCTTCGGACAGATGACCCGCTACGAGCAGTACTTC. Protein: CASSFGQMTRYEQYF.

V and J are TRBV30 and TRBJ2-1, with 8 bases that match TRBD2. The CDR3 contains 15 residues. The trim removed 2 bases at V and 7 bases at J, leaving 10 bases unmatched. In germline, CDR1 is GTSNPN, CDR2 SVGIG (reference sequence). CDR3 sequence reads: CAWSYAGGQGNEQFF. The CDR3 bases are TGTGCCTGGAGTTATGCGGGAGGCCAGGGGAATGAGCAGTTCTTC.

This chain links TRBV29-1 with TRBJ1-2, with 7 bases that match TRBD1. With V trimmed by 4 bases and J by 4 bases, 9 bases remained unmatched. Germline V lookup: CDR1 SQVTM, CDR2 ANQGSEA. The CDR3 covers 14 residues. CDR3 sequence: CSVGLGTDFYGYTF. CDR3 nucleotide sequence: TGCAGCGTTGGGCTCGGGACAGACTTCTATGGCTACACCTTC.

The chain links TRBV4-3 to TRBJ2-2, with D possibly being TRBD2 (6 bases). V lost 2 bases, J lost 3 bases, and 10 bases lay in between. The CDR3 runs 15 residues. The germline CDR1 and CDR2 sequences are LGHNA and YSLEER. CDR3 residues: CASSQWGRYTGELFF. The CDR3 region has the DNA TGCGCCAGCAGCCAATGGGGGAGGTACACCGGGGAGCTGTTTTTT.

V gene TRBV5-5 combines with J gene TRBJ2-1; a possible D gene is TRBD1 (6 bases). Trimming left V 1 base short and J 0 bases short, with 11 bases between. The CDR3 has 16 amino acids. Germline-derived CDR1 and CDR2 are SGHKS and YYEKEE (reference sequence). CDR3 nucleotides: TGTGCCAGCAGCTTGAGTGGGACACTCTCCTACAATGAGCAGTTCTTC. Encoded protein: CASSLSGTLSYNEQFF.

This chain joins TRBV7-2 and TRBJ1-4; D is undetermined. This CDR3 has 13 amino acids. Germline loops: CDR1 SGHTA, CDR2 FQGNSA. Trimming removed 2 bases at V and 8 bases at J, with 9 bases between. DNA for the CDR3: TGTGCCAGCAGCTTAAATAGGGCAGAAAAACTGTTTTTT. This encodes CASSLNRAEKLFF.

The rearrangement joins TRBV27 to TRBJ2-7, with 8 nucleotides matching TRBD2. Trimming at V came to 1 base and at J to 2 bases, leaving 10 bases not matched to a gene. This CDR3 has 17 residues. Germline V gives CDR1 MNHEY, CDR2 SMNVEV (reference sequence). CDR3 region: CASSLFRRGSGAYEQYF. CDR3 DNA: TGTGCCAGCAGTTTATTTCGGAGGGGTAGCGGGGCCTACGAGCAGTACTTC.

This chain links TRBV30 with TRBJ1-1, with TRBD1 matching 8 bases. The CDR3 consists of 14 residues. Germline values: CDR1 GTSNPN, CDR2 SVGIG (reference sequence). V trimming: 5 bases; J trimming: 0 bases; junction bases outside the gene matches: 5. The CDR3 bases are TGTGCCTGGGATAGGGACAGGCTGAACACTGAAGCTTTCTTT. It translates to CAWDRDRLNTEAFF.

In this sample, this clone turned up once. CDR3 loop: CASSPGGTALYNEQFF. Written as DNA, the CDR3 is TGTGCCAGCAGCCCCGGGGGGACTGCCCTTTACAATGAGCAGTTCTTC. The chain carries TRBV7-4 and TRBJ2-1; 7 nucleotides align to TRBD2. V lost 5 bases, J lost 4 bases, and 11 bases stayed unmatched. CDR3 length equals 16 residues. Germline V gene sequence: CDR1 SGHVT, CDR2 SQSDAQ.

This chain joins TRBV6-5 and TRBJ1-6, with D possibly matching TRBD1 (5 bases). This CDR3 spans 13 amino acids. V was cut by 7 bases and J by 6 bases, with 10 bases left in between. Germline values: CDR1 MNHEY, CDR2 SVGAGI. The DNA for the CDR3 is TGTGCCAGCACCATAGACAGTAATTCACCCCTCCACTTT. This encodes CASTIDSNSPLHF.

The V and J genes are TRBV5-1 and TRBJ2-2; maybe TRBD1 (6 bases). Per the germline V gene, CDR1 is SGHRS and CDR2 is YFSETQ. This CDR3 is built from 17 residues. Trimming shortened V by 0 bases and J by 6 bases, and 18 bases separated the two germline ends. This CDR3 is CASSLGTLGARSGELFF. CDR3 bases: TGCGCCAGCAGCTTGGGAACCCTGGGGGCGCGCTCCGGGGAGCTGTTTTTT.